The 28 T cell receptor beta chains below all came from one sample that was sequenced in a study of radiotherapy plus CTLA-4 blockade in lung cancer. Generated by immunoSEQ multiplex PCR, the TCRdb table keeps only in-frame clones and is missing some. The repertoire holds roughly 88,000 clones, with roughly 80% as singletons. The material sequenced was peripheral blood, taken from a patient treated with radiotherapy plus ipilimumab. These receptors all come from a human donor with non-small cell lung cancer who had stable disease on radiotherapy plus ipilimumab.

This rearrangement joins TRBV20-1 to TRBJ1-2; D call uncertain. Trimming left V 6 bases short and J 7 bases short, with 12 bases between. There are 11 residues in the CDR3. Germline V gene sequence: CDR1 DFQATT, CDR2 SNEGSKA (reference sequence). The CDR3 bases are TGCAGTGCAAGACCCCATTTTGGCTACACCTTC. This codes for CSARPHFGYTF.

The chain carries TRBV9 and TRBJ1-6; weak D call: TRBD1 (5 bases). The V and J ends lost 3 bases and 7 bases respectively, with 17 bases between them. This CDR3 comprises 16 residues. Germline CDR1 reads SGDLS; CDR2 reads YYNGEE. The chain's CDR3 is CASSEAPGRENSPLHF. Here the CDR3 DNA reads TGTGCCAGCAGCGAGGCTCCGGGACGGGAGAATTCACCCCTCCACTTT.

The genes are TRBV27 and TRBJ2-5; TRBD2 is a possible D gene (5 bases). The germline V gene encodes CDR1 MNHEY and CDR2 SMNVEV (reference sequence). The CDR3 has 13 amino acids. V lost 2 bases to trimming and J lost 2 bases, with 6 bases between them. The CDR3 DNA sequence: TGTGCCAGCAGTTTACGGGGTCAAGAGACCCAGTACTTC. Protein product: CASSLRGQETQYF.

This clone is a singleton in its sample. CDR3 residues: CASSEIAYEQYF. The CDR3 coding sequence is TGTGCCAGCAGTGAAATAGCTTACGAGCAGTACTTC. The chain employs TRBV6-1 and TRBJ2-7, with unresolved D. CDR3 length: 12 residues. Germline V CDR1 and CDR2: MNHNS, SASEGT. Trimming took off 2 bases at V and 4 bases at J, with 6 bases between the two ends.

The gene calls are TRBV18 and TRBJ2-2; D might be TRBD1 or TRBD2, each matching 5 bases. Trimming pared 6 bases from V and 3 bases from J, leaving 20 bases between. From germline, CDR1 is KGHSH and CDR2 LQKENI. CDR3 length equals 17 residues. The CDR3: CASSSSIPGTYTGELFF. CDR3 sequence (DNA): TGTGCCAGCTCGTCCTCCATCCCCGGGACCTACACCGGGGAGCTGTTTTTT.

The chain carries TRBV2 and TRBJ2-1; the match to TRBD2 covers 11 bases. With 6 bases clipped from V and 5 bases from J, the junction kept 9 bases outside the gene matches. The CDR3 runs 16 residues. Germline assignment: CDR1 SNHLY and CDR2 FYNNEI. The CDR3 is CASRARIAGGHNEQFF. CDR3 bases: TGTGCCAGCAGGGCCCGGATAGCGGGAGGGCACAATGAGCAGTTCTTC.

CDR3 coding DNA: TGTGCCAGCAGTATCGACGTCCAGGGGTTAAGGGCAGATACGCAGTATTTT. This codes for CASSIDVQGLRADTQYF. The chain joins TRBV27 to TRBJ2-3, with D tentatively TRBD1 (6 bases). Trimming took off 5 bases at V and 4 bases at J, with 22 bases between the two ends. Looked up from germline, CDR1 is MNHEY and CDR2 is SMNVEV (reference sequence). This CDR3 region has 17 residues.

The CDR3 DNA is TGTGCCAGCAGCTTGACAGGGTTGGGAATGGACATTCAGTACTTC. This encodes CASSLTGLGMDIQYF. This sequence joins TRBV5-6 and TRBJ2-4, with a possible D match to TRBD1 (6 bases). The CDR3 extends over 15 amino acids. Trimming took off 1 base at V and 8 bases at J, with 16 bases between the two ends. Per germline, CDR1 SGHDT and CDR2 YYEEEE.

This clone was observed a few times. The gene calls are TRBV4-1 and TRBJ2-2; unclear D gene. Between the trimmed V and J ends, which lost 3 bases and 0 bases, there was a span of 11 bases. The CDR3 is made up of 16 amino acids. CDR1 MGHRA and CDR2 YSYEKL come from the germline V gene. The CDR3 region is CASSQATGPNTGELFF. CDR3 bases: TGCGCCAGCAGCCAGGCTACTGGGCCGAACACCGGGGAGCTGTTTTTT.

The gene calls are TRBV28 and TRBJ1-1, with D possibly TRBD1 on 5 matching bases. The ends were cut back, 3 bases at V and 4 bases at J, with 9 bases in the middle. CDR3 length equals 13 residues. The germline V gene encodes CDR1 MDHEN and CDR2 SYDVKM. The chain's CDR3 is CASSFSGGTEAFF. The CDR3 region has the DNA TGTGCCAGCAGTTTTTCGGGGGGCACTGAAGCTTTCTTT. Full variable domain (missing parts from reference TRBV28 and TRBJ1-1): DVKVTQSSRYLVKRTGEKVFLECVQDMDHENMFWYRQDPGLGLRLIYFSYDVKMKEKGDIPEGYSVSREKKERFSLILESASTNQTSMYLCASSFSGGTEAFFGQGTRLTVV.

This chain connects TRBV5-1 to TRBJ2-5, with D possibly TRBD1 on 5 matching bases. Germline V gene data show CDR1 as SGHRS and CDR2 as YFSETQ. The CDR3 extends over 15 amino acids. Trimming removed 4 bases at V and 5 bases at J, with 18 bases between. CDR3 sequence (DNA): TGCGCCAGCAGCCCCTTGAAAAGAAGGGGTGAGACCCAGTACTTC. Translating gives CASSPLKRRGETQYF.

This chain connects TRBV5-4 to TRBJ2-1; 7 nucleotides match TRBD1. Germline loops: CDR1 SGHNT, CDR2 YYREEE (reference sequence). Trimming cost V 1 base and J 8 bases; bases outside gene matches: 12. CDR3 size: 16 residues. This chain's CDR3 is CASSLTGDSSIDEQFF. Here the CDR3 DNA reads TGTGCCAGCAGCTTGACCGGGGACAGCTCGATCGATGAGCAGTTCTTC.

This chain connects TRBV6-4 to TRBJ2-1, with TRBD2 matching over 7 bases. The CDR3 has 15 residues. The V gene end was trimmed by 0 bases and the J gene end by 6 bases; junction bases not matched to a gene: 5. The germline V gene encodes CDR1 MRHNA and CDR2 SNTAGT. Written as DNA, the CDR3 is TGTGCCAGCAGTGACTCCAGGACTAGGAGCAATGAGCAGTTCTTC. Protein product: CASSDSRTRSNEQFF.

CDR3 nucleotide sequence: TGTGCCAGCAGTCGACAGGGATCCAACTCTGGGGCCAACGTCCTGACTTTC. It codes for CASSRQGSNSGANVLTF. The genes are TRBV27 and TRBJ2-6, with 7 positions matching TRBD1. This CDR3 is 17 amino acids long. Germline V gene sequence: CDR1 MNHEY, CDR2 SMNVEV (reference sequence). Trimming cost V 5 bases and J 0 bases; bases outside gene matches: 7.

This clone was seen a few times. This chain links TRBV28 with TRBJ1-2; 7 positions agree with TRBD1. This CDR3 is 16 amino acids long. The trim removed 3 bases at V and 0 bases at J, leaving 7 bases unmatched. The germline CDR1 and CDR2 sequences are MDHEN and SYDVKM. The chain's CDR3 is CASSLLEGATNYGYTF. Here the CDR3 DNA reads TGTGCCAGCAGTTTGCTCGAGGGGGCAACTAACTATGGCTACACCTTC.

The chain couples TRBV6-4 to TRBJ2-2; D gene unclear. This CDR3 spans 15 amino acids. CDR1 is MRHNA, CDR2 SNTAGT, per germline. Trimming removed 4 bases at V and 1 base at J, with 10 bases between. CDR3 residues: CASSAEPLNTGELFF. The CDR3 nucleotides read TGTGCCAGCAGTGCGGAGCCTTTGAACACCGGGGAGCTGTTTTTT.

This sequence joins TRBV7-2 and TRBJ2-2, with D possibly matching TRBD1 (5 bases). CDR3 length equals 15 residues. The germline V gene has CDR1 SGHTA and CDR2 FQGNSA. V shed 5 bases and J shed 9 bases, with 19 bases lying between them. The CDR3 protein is CASSQQTALVRELFF. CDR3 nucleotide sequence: TGTGCCAGCAGCCAACAGACAGCTCTGGTCAGGGAGCTGTTTTTT. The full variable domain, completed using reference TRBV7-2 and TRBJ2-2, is GAGVSQSPSNKVTEKGKDVELRCDPISGHTALYWYRQSLGQGLEFLIYFQGNSAPDKSGLPSDRFSAERTGGSVSTLTIQRTQQEDSAVYLCASSQQTALVRELFFGEGSRLTVL.

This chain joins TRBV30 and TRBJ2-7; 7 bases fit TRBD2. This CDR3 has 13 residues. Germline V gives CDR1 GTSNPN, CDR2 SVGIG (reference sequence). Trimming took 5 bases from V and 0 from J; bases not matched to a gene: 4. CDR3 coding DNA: TGTGCCTGGGGGCCGGGGGGCTCCTACGAGCAGTACTTC. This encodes CAWGPGGSYEQYF.

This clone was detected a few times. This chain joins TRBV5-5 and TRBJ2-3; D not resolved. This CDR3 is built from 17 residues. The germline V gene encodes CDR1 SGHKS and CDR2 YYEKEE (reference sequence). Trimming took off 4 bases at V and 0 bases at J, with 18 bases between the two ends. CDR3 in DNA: TGTGCCAGCAGCCCACGCATGCAGGCCGTAAGCACAGATACGCAGTATTTT. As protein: CASSPRMQAVSTDTQYF.

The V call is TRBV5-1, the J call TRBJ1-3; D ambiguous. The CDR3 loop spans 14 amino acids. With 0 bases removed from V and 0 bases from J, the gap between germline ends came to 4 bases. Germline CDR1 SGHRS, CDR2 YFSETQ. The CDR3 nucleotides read TGCGCCAGCAGCTTGGACCACTCTGGAAACACCATATATTTT. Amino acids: CASSLDHSGNTIYF.

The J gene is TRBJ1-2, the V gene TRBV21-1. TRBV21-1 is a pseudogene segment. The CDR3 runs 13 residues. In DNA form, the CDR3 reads TGTGCCAGCAGAAAAACGGGAAGCTATGGCTACACCTTC. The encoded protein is CASRKTGSYGYTF.

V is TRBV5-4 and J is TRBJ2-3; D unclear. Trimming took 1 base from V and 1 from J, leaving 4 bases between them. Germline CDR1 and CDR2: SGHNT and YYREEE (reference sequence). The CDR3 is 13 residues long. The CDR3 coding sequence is TGTGCCAGCAGCTTGCAGGGCACAGATACGCAGTATTTT. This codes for CASSLQGTDTQYF.

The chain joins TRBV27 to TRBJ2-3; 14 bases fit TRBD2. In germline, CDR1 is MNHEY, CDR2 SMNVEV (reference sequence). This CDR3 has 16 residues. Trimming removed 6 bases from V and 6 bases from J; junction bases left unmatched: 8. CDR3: CASSPGWTSGRDTQYF. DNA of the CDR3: TGTGCCAGCAGCCCTGGGTGGACTAGCGGGAGGGATACGCAGTATTTT.

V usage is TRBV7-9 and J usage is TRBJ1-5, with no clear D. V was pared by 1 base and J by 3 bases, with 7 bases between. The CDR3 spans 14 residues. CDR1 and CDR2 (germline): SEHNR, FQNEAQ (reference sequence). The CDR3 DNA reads TGTGCCAGCAGCTTAGACGGATACAATCAGCCCCAGCATTTT. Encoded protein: CASSLDGYNQPQHF. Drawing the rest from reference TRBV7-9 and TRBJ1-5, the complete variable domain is DTGVSQNPRHKITKRGQNVTFRCDPISEHNRLYWYRQTLGQGPEFLTYFQNEAQLEKSRLLSDRFSAERPKGSFSTLEIQRTEQGDSAMYLCASSLDGYNQPQHFGDGTRLSIL.

CDR3 coding DNA: TGTGCCTGGAGCGCAGGGACTTCAGGAAGGAACACTGAAGCTTTCTTT. Its translation: CAWSAGTSGRNTEAFF. J is TRBJ1-1 and V is TRBV30, with a tentative D call TRBD1 (5 bases). In germline, CDR1 is GTSNPN, CDR2 SVGIG (reference sequence). V shed 3 bases and J shed 1 base, with 18 bases lying between them. The CDR3 is 16 amino acids.

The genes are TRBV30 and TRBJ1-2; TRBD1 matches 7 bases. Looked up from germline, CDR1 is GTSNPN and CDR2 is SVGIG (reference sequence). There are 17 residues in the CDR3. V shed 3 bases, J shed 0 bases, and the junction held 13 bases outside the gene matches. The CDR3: CAWRTGLGLGTNYGYTF. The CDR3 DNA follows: TGTGCCTGGAGGACAGGGCTAGGTCTAGGGACTAACTATGGCTACACCTTC. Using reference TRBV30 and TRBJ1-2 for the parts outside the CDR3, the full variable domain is SQTIHQWPATLVQPVGSPLSLECTVEGTSNPNLYWYRQAAGRGLQLLFYSVGIGQISSEVPQNLSASRPQDRQFILSSKKLLLSDSGFYLCAWRTGLGLGTNYGYTFGSGTRLTVV.

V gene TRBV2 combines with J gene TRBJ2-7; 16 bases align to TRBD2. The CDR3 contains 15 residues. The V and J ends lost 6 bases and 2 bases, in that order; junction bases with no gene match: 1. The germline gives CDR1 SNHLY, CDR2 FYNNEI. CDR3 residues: CASRGTSGRAYEQYF. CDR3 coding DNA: TGTGCCAGCAGGGGGACTAGCGGGAGGGCCTACGAGCAGTACTTC.

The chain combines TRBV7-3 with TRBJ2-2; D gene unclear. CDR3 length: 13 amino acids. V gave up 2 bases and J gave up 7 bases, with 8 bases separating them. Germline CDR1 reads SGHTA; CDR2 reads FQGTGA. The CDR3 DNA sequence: TGTGCCAGCAGCTTAGAGCAAGTCGGGGAGCTGTTTTTT. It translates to CASSLEQVGELFF.